The rows below give T cell receptor beta chains drawn from one sample of a study of shared clonotypes between healthy human individuals. Sequencing used immunoSEQ multiplex PCR; TCRdb keeps in-frame clones, though not all of them. This repertoire shows about 92,000 clones, less than 50% found once; its top ten account for about 14%. Sequenced input: PBMCs. The receptor source for this set is a woman between 40 and 50 years old in good health. Some clones in this sample may be carry-over from other donors' samples. Both conserved end residues are trimmed from each CDR3.

v_gene | CDR3aa
TRBV18 | ASSLTNYEQY
TRBV19 | ASSINRVGNQPQH
TRBV2 | ASSGELAGQF
TRBV30 | AWSAREEKLF
TRBV4-2 | ASSSGTSGILYEQY
TRBV29-1 | SARDTSNYGYT
TRBV5-1 | ASSLLEPADTQY
TRBV5-3 | ARSLRDRADYGYT
TRBV7-9 | ASSFGGSNTGELF
TRBV5-4 | ASSSIAGSNEQF